Listed below are T cell receptor beta chains from one sample, sequenced in a study of shared clonotypes between healthy human individuals. Profiled with immunoSEQ multiplex PCR; TCRdb holds only in-frame clones, not every one. Counted here are roughly 1.4 million clones, 98% occurring once; the ten biggest clones make up roughly 0.36%. Sequencing used naive CD4+ T cells sorted from blood. Source of these receptors: a man aged 25 to 40 in good health. Each CDR3 is given with its conserved first and last residue. D genes are given only for firm matches. Clone size is stated in some rows and not others, as once, few, many or a class when expanded.

j_gene	abundance	d_gene	v_gene	CDR3nt	CDR3aa
TRBJ2-5	once	NA	TRBV7-3	TGTGCCAGCAGCCAGACAGGTCGTGGGGAGACCCAGTACTTC	CASSQTGRGETQYF
TRBJ2-2	NA	NA	TRBV11-2	TGTGCCAGCAGCGAAGGAAGGACCGGGGAGCTGTTTTTT	CASSEGRTGELFF
TRBJ1-1	NA	NA	TRBV2	TGTGCCAGCACCCTCGGAAACTCGAACACTGAAGCTTTCTTT	CASTLGNSNTEAFF
TRBJ2-7	NA	TRBD1	TRBV5-6	TGTGCCAGCAGCTTGGTGGACAGGGTGGTAACCTACGAGCAGTACTTC	CASSLVDRVVTYEQYF
TRBJ1-2	NA	NA	TRBV5-1	TGCGCCAGCAGCTTACAGGGAGCTAACTATGGCTACACCTTC	CASSLQGANYGYTF
TRBJ2-1	NA	NA	TRBV5-1	TGCGCCAGCAGCTTGGGTGCTACATTAGTACAGCAGTTCTTC	CASSLGATLVQQFF
TRBJ2-1	NA	NA	TRBV28	TGTGCCAGCAGTCCCACCGTGGCGAGCTCCTACAATGAGCAGTTCTTC	CASSPTVASSYNEQFF
TRBJ2-2	NA	NA	TRBV4-3	TGCGCCAGCAGCCAAGATATGCTAGCTCCCGGGGAGCTGTTTTTT	CASSQDMLAPGELFF
TRBJ2-2	NA	NA	TRBV9	TGTGCCAGCAGCGTAGAGATAGTCACCGGGGAGCTGTTTTTT	CASSVEIVTGELFF
TRBJ2-1	once	NA	TRBV6-6	TGTGCCAGCAGTCAACTAGTCCCATCCAATGAGCAGTTCTTC	CASSQLVPSNEQFF
TRBJ2-7	NA	NA	TRBV6-6	TGTGCCAGCAGTTTACGGCGGGACTCCTACGAGCAGTACTTC	CASSLRRDSYEQYF
TRBJ2-1	NA	TRBD2	TRBV7-8	TGTGCCAGCAGCTTACTCACGACTAGCGGGAGTCGGTTCTTC	CASSLLTTSGSRFF
TRBJ2-5	NA	TRBD2	TRBV5-1	TGCGCCAGCAGCTTGGTCTCTAGCGGGAGGGCCTTGACGGAGACCCAGTACTTC	CASSLVSSGRALTETQYF
TRBJ2-7	NA	NA	TRBV9	TGTGCCAGCAGCGTAGGGGGACCCTCCTACGAGCAGTACTTC	CASSVGGPSYEQYF
TRBJ2-3	once	NA	TRBV7-3	TGTGCCAGCAGCTTTAGTACCGGAGATACGCAGTATTTT	CASSFSTGDTQYF
TRBJ2-5	NA	TRBD2	TRBV7-3	TGTGCCAGCAGCTCAAGCGGGAGAGAGACCCAGTACTTC	CASSSSGRETQYF
TRBJ2-2	NA	NA	TRBV30	TGTGCCTGGAGTGGATACGGGTTCACCGGGGAGCTGTTTTTT	CAWSGYGFTGELFF
TRBJ1-2	NA	NA	TRBV6-1	TGTGCCAGCAGTGGAGACTTAGGTCGTGGCTACACCTTC	CASSGDLGRGYTF
TRBJ1-5	once	TRBD1	TRBV7-8	TGTGCCACGGGACAGCACAATCAGCCCCAGCATTTT	CATGQHNQPQHF
TRBJ1-2	NA	NA	TRBV25-1	TGTGCCAGCAGTAAAACAGATTCCCATGGCTACACCTTC	CASSKTDSHGYTF
TRBJ1-2	NA	NA	TRBV28	TGTGCCAGCACGGTCGACTTTAACTATGGCTACACCTTC	CASTVDFNYGYTF
TRBJ2-7	NA	TRBD2	TRBV11-2	TGTGCCAGCAGCGTTAGCGGGAGGGCCTACCACGAGCAGTACTTC	CASSVSGRAYHEQYF
TRBJ1-5	NA	NA	TRBV11-2	TGTGCCAGCAGTCTCACCAAAAACGAAAAAAGCAATCAGCCCCAGCATTTT	CASSLTKNEKSNQPQHF
TRBJ2-7	NA	NA	TRBV27	TGTGCCAGCAGTTCTCAGCGGATCTACGAGCAGTACTTC	CASSSQRIYEQYF
TRBJ2-3	NA	NA	TRBV5-1	TGCGCCAGCAGCTTGGGAGATCCACGAGATACGCAGTATTTT	CASSLGDPRDTQYF
TRBJ2-3	once	TRBD2	TRBV27	TGTGCCAGCAGGTTAGCGGGAGGGGCATTCACAGATACGCAGTATTTT	CASRLAGGAFTDTQYF
TRBJ2-7	NA	TRBD1	TRBV15	TGTGCCAACAGGGGATCTAGGGAGCAGTACTTC	CANRGSREQYF
TRBJ2-1	NA	TRBD2	TRBV7-8	TGTGCCAGCAGCCCCTCACGGGAGGGCGTCTACAATGAGCAGTTCTTC	CASSPSREGVYNEQFF
TRBJ2-1	NA	NA	TRBV5-1	TGCGCCAGCAATCCGTCGGGAGACTCCTACAATGAGCAGTTCTTC	CASNPSGDSYNEQFF
TRBJ2-1	NA	NA	TRBV19	TGTGCCAGTAGTAGGTTCGTGGGAGAGTACTACAATGAGCAGTTCTTC	CASSRFVGEYYNEQFF
TRBJ2-7	NA	NA	TRBV5-1	TGCGCCAGCAGCTTGGCGGGAGAAGGGAACGAGCAGTACTTC	CASSLAGEGNEQYF
TRBJ2-7	NA	NA	TRBV5-1	TGCGCCAGCAGCTTTCAAGGGGACACTACCTACGAGCAGTACTTC	CASSFQGDTTYEQYF
TRBJ2-7	NA	TRBD1	TRBV28	TGTGCCAGCAGTTTTGGGGACAGGGTATCTGTTGAGCAGTACTTC	CASSFGDRVSVEQYF
TRBJ1-1	NA	NA	TRBV7-2	TGTGCCAGCAGCGCAAATCCGGGGACTGAAGCTTTCTTT	CASSANPGTEAFF
TRBJ2-1	NA	TRBD2	TRBV2	TGTGCCAGCATGAGCGGGAGGGCCGGTGACAATGAGCAGTTCTTC	CASMSGRAGDNEQFF
TRBJ2-3	NA	NA	TRBV10-1	TGCGCCAGCAGTGAGTCCCTAAAGTTGGATAGTAGGCAAGATACGCAGTATTTT	CASSESLKLDSRQDTQYF
TRBJ2-6	NA	NA	TRBV10-3	TGTGCCAGCACAGGTTCTGGGGCCAACGTCCTGACTTTC	CASTGSGANVLTF
TRBJ2-1	NA	TRBD2	TRBV28	TGTGCCAGTAGCGGGACTAGTCCCAATGAGCAGTTCTTC	CASSGTSPNEQFF
TRBJ2-1	NA	TRBD1	TRBV11-2	TGTGCCAGCAGCTTAGTAACAGGGGTGGGCAATGAGCAGTTCTTC	CASSLVTGVGNEQFF
TRBJ1-1	NA	NA	TRBV4-1	TGCGCCAGCAGCCCCTTATCCCGGGGGGGGAACACTGAAGCTTTCTTT	CASSPLSRGGNTEAFF
TRBJ2-5	NA	TRBD1	TRBV10-3	TGTGCCATCAGGGACAGGGGGCCGGAGACCCAGTACTTC	CAIRDRGPETQYF
TRBJ2-1	NA	NA	TRBV5-1	TGCGCCAGCAGCTTGGGGGGCTCCTACAATGAGCAGTTCTTC	CASSLGGSYNEQFF
TRBJ2-5	NA	NA	TRBV30	TGTGCCTGGAGCCCCCTGAAAGAGACCCAGTACTTC	CAWSPLKETQYF
TRBJ1-1	once	NA	TRBV4-1	TGCGCCAGCAGCCAAGGAATAGCCCGCGGGACTGAAGCTTTCTTT	CASSQGIARGTEAFF
TRBJ2-5	NA	TRBD1	TRBV5-1	TGCGCCAGCAGCTTGGAGGGGACAGGAGAAGAGACCCAGTACTTC	CASSLEGTGEETQYF
TRBJ2-7	NA	NA	TRBV5-6	TGTGCCAGCAGCCCTCCGGAGAGAGTCGAGCAGTACTTC	CASSPPERVEQYF
TRBJ2-5	NA	NA	TRBV7-9	TGTGCCAGCAGCTTAGGGAGCCCGGGAGCAGAGACCCAGTACTTC	CASSLGSPGAETQYF
TRBJ2-6	NA	NA	TRBV5-1	TGCGCCAGCAGTCAAGACTCTGGGGCCAACGTCCTGACTTTC	CASSQDSGANVLTF
TRBJ1-4	NA	NA	TRBV18	TGTGCCAGCTCACCAACAGGCATGGATGAAAAACTGTTTTTT	CASSPTGMDEKLFF
TRBJ2-1	NA	NA	TRBV4-3	TGCGCCAGCAGCCAAGATCCAGGACGGGAGAAGGAGCAGTTCTTC	CASSQDPGREKEQFF
TRBJ2-1	NA	NA	TRBV7-9	TGTGCCAGCAGCTTAAGCCCCAATAACAACAATGAGCAGTTCTTC	CASSLSPNNNNEQFF
TRBJ1-2	NA	NA	TRBV5-6	TGTGCCAGCAGCTTACCCCGAACAGGAGGCGGCTACACCTTC	CASSLPRTGGGYTF